Listed below are T cell receptor beta chains from one sample, sequenced in a study of CD8 T cells in ankylosing spondylitis. TCRdb reanalysed the 5' RACE reads using MiXCR and keeps one entry per CDR3 protein. This sample carries about 240,000 distinct CDR3 sequences, approximately 9% of them seen once, and the ten largest clones take nearly 7%. Sequenced material: blood, either unsorted or a sorted T cell fraction (not recorded which). These receptors were taken from a male donor with ankylosing spondylitis or in good health (not recorded which). CDR3s leave out the opening cysteine and the closing phenylalanine or tryptophan. The order of the fields is J gene, V gene, CDR3 length, clone size, CDR3 protein. Clone size appears in some rows only: once, few, many, or a class for an expanded clone.

>TRBJ2-7|TRBV7-2|14|few
ASSPKATGFSYEQY
>TRBJ2-1|TRBV20-1|9|many
SSADRDEQF
>TRBJ2-7|TRBV3-1|13|many
ASSQAWASSYEQY
>TRBJ1-3|TRBV5-1|12|.
ASSGDISGNTIY
>TRBJ1-1|TRBV5-1|14|.
ASSLVALGSNTEAF
>TRBJ2-3|TRBV21-1|13|few
ASTLGLSSTDTQY
>TRBJ2-3|TRBV19|14|many
ASSSGGGLRTDTQY
>TRBJ2-3|TRBV10-1|11|.
ASSRTTIGTQY
>TRBJ1-2|TRBV4-3|14|.
ASSQERTGGLGGYT
>TRBJ1-3|TRBV7-9|13|many
ASRELSSSGNTIY